These T cell receptor beta chains were read from a single sample in a study of blood T cell repertoires in COVID-19. This table comes from immunoSEQ multiplex PCR, and its TCRdb copy is limited to in-frame clones, with some not included. The sample records about 300,000 clones, about 83% being singletons. Sequencing was carried out using peripheral blood. These receptors were taken from a woman aged 50 to 60 with acute or convalescent COVID-19. Each CDR3 is given with its conserved first and last residue. A D gene is named only where the DNA matches it firmly. A clone size is listed for some rows: how often the clone was seen (once, few, many), or a class if it is expanded.

J gene | V gene | clone size | D gene | CDR3 DNA | CDR3 protein
TRBJ2-5 | TRBV19 | . | TRBD1 | TGTGCCAGTAGAACCGGGACAGGGGGCAGTGAGACCCAGTACTTC | CASRTGTGGSETQYF
TRBJ2-2 | TRBV27 | . | . | . | CASSLKSGELFFGEGKAGELFF
TRBJ2-1 | TRBV7-9 | . | . | TGTGCCAGCAGCTTAGCTCGCGGCCTGCTTCTTGTCTACAATGAGCAGTTCTTC | CASSLARGLLLVYNEQFF
TRBJ1-2 | TRBV7-9 | . | TRBD1 | TGTGCCAGCAGCCCAGTAGGGGGCGCAGGCTATGGCTACACCTTC | CASSPVGGAGYGYTF
TRBJ1-2 | TRBV27 | . | TRBD1 | TGTGCCAGCAGTTTATCTAGGGACAGCTCCCGTGGCTACTATGGCTACACCTTC | CASSLSRDSSRGYYGYTF
TRBJ2-1 | TRBV6-5 | . | TRBD1 | TGTGCCAGCAGTTCGGCACAGGGGGTATCCCCCCAGTTCTTC | CASSSAQGVSPQFF
TRBJ2-3 | TRBV18 | once | TRBD2 | TGTGCCAGCTCACTAGCGGGAGGGATTACAGATACGCAGTATTTT | CASSLAGGITDTQYF
TRBJ2-7 | TRBV15 | . | . | TGTGCCACCAGCAGAGACCAAATAACCGGCTACGAGCAGTACTTC | CATSRDQITGYEQYF
TRBJ1-1 | TRBV25-1 | few | . | TGTGCCAGCAGTGAATGGGGGGGCCGGGACACTGAAGCTTTCTTT | CASSEWGGRDTEAFF
TRBJ2-3 | TRBV2 | . | . | TGTGCCAGCAGTGAGTATAGAAGCACAGATACGCAGTATTTT | CASSEYRSTDTQYF
TRBJ2-4 | TRBV4-3 | . | TRBD1 | TGCGCCAGCAGCCACTATACAGGGGCTGACATTCAGTACTTC | CASSHYTGADIQYF
TRBJ2-7 | TRBV7-8 | . | . | TGTGCCAGCAGCTGGGCTGCGGGCGAGCAGTACTTC | CASSWAAGEQYF
TRBJ2-1 | TRBV28 | . | TRBD2 | TGTGCCAGCAGAACCGGACTAGCAGCAAATGAGCAGTTCTTC | CASRTGLAANEQFF
TRBJ1-3 | TRBV18 | few | . | TGTGCCAGCTCCAGATCCTCTGGAAACACCATATATTTT | CASSRSSGNTIYF
TRBJ1-5 | TRBV2 | . | . | TGTGCCACCCGGGGGGGTCAGGGCGGGAGTCAGCCCCAGCATTTT | CATRGGQGGSQPQHF
TRBJ1-2 | TRBV7-3 | . | . | TGTGCCAGCAGCCCGAATTGGCAGGGGCCCGCCGCGACCTTC | CASSPNWQGPAATF
TRBJ2-5 | TRBV27 | . | TRBD2 | TGTGCCAGCAGTCCAAAAATAGCGGGAGGCGGGGAGACCCAGTACTTC | CASSPKIAGGGETQYF
TRBJ1-1 | TRBV30 | . | TRBD1 | TGTGCCTGGAGCGGGACAGGGGGCACTGAAGCTTTCTTT | CAWSGTGGTEAFF
TRBJ2-1 | TRBV28 | . | TRBD2 | TGTGCCAGCAGTTTATTAGCGGGGCACAATGAGCAGTTCTTC | CASSLLAGHNEQFF
TRBJ1-2 | TRBV14 | many | TRBD1 | TGTGCCAGCAGCCAGGTGACAGGGATTGGCTACACCTTC | CASSQVTGIGYTF
TRBJ2-7 | TRBV6-5 | . | . | TGTGCCAGCAGCCGGACGGGGAGCCGCGAGCAGTACTTC | CASSRTGSREQYF
TRBJ2-1 | TRBV6-6 | . | . | TGTGCCAGCAGTATCTCCAATGAGCAGTTCTTC | CASSISNEQFF
TRBJ2-1 | TRBV5-1 | . | TRBD2 | TGCGCCAGCAGCTCCCGACTAGCGGGCTTTACCTACAATGAGCAGTTCTTC | CASSSRLAGFTYNEQFF
TRBJ1-6 | TRBV27 | once | TRBD1 | TGTGCCAGCAGTTTGGAGCCACAGGGGAATAATTCACCCCTCCACTTT | CASSLEPQGNNSPLHF
TRBJ2-5 | TRBV7-2 | . | TRBD2 | TGTGCCAGCAGCTTAGGCGGGGGGCACGGGGAGACCCAGTACTTC | CASSLGGGHGETQYF
TRBJ1-4 | TRBV28 | . | . | TGTGCCAGCAGTTTAGGGGTCCTCACCCAGGGTGAAAAACTGTTTTTT | CASSLGVLTQGEKLFF
TRBJ1-1 | TRBV19 | . | . | TGTGCCAGTAGTTCGGGGGGCGCGGTGAACACTGAAGCTTTCTTT | CASSSGGAVNTEAFF
TRBJ2-1 | TRBV25-1 | . | TRBD2 | TGTGCCAGCAGTGACAGACTAGCGGGTGTTGGGTTCTTC | CASSDRLAGVGFF
TRBJ2-7 | TRBV28 | . | . | TGTGCCAGCAGTTTCCGGGACATATACTACGAGCAGTACTTC | CASSFRDIYYEQYF
TRBJ2-3 | TRBV24-1 | . | TRBD2 | TGTGCCACCAGTTCCTCCGGGACTAGCGGCGTAACTAGCACAGATACGCAGTATTTT | CATSSSGTSGVTSTDTQYF
TRBJ2-7 | TRBV7-6 | once | TRBD2 | TGTGCCAGCAGCTTAGGACTAGCGGGCGCCACCTACGAGCAGTACTTC | CASSLGLAGATYEQYF
TRBJ2-7 | TRBV21-1 | . | . | TGTGCCGGGGAGAGGGGACACCCGCACTACGAGCAGTACTTC | CAGERGHPHYEQYF
TRBJ1-4 | TRBV5-1 | once | TRBD1 | TGCGCCAGCAGCTTGGCAGGGGGTATCGATGAAAAACTGTTTTTT | CASSLAGGIDEKLFF
TRBJ1-5 | TRBV6-2/TRBV6-3 | . | . | TGTGCCAGCAGTTACCCCTCAGGGGTAGTGGGTCAGCCCCAGCATTTT | CASSYPSGVVGQPQHF
TRBJ1-1 | TRBV18 | . | . | TGTGCCAGCTCACCAATACGGGGAGGAGGGACTGAAGCTTTCTTT | CASSPIRGGGTEAFF
TRBJ2-7 | TRBV13 | . | . | TGTGCCAGCAGCCTCCTGACCCAGGTGGGCGAGCAGTACTTC | CASSLLTQVGEQYF
TRBJ1-3 | TRBV10-3 | . | . | TGTGCCATCAGTGAGACCGCGGCGGGAAACACCATATATTTT | CAISETAAGNTIYF
TRBJ2-1 | TRBV28 | once | . | TGTGCCAGCAGTTTATGGGGCGCCAACTACAATGAGCAGTTCTTC | CASSLWGANYNEQFF
TRBJ1-2 | TRBV27 | . | . | TGTGCCACTGCGGTGGGGGCGTCTAACTATGGCTACACCTTC | CATAVGASNYGYTF
TRBJ2-3 | TRBV6-1 | . | TRBD1 | TGTGCCAGCAGTGAGCGACAGGGGGGCACAGATACGCAGTATTTT | CASSERQGGTDTQYF
TRBJ1-6 | TRBV9 | . | . | TGTGCCAGCAGCGTAGAATCTGTCAGGCTCTCCTATAATTCACCCCTCCACTTT | CASSVESVRLSYNSPLHF
TRBJ2-7 | TRBV19 | once | TRBD1 | TGTGCCAGTACCACTTACCAGGGGGCGAGGGAGCAGTACTTC | CASTTYQGAREQYF
TRBJ2-1 | TRBV4-1 | . | TRBD2 | TGCGCCAGCAGCCAAGAACGTATAGCGGGAGATCCCTACAATGAGCAGTTCTTC | CASSQERIAGDPYNEQFF
TRBJ1-5 | TRBV10-3 | once | . | TGTGCCATCAGTGAGTCCAAAGGAGATCAGCCCCAGCATTTT | CAISESKGDQPQHF